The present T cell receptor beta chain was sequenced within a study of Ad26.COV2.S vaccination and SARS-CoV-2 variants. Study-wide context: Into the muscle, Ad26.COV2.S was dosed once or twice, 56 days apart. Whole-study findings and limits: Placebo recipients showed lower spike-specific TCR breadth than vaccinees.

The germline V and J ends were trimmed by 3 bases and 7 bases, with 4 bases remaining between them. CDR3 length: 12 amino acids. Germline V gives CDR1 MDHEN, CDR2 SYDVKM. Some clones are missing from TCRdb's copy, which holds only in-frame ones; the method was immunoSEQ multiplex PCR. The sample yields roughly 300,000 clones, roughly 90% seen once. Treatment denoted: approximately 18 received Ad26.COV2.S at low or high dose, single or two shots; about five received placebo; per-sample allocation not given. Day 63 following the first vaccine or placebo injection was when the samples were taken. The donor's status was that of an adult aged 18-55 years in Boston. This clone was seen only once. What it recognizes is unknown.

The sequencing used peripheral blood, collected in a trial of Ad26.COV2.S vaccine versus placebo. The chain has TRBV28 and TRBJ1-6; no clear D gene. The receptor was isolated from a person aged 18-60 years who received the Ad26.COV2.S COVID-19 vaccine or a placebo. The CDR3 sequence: CASSFWNSPLHF. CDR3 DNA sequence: TGTGCCAGCAGTTTTTGGAATTCACCCCTCCACTTT.